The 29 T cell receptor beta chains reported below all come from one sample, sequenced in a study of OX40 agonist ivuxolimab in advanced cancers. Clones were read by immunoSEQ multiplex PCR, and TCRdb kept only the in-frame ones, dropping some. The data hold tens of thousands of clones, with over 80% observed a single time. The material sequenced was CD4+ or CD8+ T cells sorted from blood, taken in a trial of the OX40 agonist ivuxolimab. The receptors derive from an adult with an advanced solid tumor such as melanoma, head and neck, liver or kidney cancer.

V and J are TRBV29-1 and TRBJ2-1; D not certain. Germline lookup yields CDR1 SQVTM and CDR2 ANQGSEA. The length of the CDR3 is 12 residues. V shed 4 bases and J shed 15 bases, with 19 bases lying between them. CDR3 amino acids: CSVGIRVGKGFF. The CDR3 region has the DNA TGCAGCGTTGGGATCCGGGTCGGAAAAGGGTTCTTC.

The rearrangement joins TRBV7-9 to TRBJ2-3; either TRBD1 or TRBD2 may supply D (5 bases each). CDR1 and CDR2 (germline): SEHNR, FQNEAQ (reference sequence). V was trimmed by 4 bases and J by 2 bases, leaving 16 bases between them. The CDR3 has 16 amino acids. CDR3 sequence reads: CASSSLRDGYTDTQYF. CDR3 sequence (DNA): TGTGCCAGCAGCTCCCTCCGGGACGGATACACAGATACGCAGTATTTT.

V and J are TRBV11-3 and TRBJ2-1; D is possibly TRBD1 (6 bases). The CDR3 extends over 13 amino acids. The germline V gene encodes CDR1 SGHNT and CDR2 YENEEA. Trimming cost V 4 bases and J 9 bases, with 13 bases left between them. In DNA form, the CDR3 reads TGTGCCAGCAGCTCCAACAGGGTAACTGAGCAGTTCTTC. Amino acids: CASSSNRVTEQFF.

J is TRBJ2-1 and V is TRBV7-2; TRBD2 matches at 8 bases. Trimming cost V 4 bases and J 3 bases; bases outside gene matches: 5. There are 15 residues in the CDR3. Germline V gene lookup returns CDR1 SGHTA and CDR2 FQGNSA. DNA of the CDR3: TGTGCCAGCAGCTCGGGACTAGGGGTCTACAATGAGCAGTTCTTC. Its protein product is CASSSGLGVYNEQFF.

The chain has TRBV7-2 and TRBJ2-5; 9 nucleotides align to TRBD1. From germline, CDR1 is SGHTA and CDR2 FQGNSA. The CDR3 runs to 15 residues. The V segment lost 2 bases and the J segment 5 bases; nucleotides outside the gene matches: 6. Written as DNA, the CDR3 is TGTGCCAGCAGCTTAAGGGACAGGGAATGGGAGACCCAGTACTTC. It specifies CASSLRDREWETQYF.

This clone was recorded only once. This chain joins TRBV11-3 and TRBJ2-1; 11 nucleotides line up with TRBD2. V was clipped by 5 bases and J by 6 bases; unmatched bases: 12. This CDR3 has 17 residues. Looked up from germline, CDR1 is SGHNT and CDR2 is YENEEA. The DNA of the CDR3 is TGTGCCAGCAGCCCCCTTAACCTAGCGGGAGGCTCCAATGAGCAGTTCTTC. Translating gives CASSPLNLAGGSNEQFF.

In nucleotides, the CDR3 is TGTGCCAGCAGCCTCGGGACAGGTCAGGCCTCGTTTCCCCAGCATTTT. Its protein is CASSLGTGQASFPQHF. The rearrangement joins TRBV7-9 to TRBJ1-5; 8 nucleotides align to TRBD1. Germline V gives CDR1 SEHNR, CDR2 FQNEAQ (reference sequence). J was trimmed by 10 bases and V by 5 bases; bases with no gene match: 16. This CDR3 contains 16 residues.

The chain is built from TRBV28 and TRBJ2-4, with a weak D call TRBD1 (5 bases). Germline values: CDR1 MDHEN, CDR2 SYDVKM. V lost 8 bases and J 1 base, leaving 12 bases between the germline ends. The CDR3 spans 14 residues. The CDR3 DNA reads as TGTGCCAGCTTTAGTGGGGCGGCCAAAAACATTCAGTACTTC. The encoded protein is CASFSGAAKNIQYF.

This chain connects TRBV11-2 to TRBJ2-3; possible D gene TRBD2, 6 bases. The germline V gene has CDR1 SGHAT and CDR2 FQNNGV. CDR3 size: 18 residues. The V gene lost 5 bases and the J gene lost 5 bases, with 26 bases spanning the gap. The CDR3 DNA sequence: TGTGCCAGCAGCCCGTACGGGGAGGCCACACTAATTGTAGATACGCAGTATTTT. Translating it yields CASSPYGEATLIVDTQYF.

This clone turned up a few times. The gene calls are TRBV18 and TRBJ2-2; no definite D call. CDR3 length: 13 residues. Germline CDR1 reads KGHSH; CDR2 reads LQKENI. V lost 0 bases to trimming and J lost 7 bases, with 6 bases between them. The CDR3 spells CASSPPRSGELFF. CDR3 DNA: TGTGCCAGCTCACCACCGCGTAGCGGGGAGCTGTTTTTT.

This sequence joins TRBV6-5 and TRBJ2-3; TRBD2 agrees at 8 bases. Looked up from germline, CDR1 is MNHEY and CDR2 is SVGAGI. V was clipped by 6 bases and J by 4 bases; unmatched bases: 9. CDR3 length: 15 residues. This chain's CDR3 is CASSLGLAVPDTQYF. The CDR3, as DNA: TGTGCCAGCAGCCTCGGACTAGCTGTCCCAGATACGCAGTATTTT.

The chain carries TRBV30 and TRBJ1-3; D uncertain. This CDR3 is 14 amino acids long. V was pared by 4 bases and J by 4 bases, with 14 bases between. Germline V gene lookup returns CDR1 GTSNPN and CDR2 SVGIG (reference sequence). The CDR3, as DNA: TGTGCCTGGATGTCTGGGCGTGGGGGAAACACCATATATTTT. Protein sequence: CAWMSGRGGNTIYF.

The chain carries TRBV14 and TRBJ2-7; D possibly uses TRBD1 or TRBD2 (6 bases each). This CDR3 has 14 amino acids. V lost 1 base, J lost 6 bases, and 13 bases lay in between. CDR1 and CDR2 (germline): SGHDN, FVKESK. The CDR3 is CASSQVRGQSEQYF. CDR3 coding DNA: TGTGCCAGCAGCCAAGTCCGGGGGCAGAGCGAGCAGTACTTC.

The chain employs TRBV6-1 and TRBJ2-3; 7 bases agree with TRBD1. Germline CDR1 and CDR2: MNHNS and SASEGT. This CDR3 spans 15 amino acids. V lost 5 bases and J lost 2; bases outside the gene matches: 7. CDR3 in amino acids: CASSRRQGNTDTQYF. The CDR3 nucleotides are TGTGCCAGCAGTCGTCGACAGGGAAACACAGATACGCAGTATTTT.

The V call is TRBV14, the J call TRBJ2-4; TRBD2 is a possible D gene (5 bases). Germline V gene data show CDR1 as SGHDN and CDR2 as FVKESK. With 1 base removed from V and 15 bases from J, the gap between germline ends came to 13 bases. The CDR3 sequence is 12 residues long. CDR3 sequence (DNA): TGTGCCAGCAGCCAAGTTTCGGGGTTCTTGTACTTC. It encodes CASSQVSGFLYF.

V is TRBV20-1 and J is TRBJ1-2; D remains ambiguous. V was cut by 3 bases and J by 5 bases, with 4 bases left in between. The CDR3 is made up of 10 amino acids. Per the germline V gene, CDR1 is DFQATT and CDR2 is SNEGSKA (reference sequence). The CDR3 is CSASLYGYTF. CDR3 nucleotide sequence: TGCAGTGCTAGCCTTTATGGCTACACCTTC.

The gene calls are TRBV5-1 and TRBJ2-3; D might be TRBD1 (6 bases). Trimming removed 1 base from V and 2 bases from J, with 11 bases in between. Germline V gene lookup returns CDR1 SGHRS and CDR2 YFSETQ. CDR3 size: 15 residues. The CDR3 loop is CASSLHRDYTDTQYF. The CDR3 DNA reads TGCGCCAGCAGCTTGCACAGGGATTACACAGATACGCAGTATTTT. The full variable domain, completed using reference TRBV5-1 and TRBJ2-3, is KAGVTQTPRYLIKTRGQQVTLSCSPISGHRSVSWYQQTPGQGLQFLFEYFSETQRNKGNFPGRFSGRQFSNSRSEMNVSTLELGDSALYLCASSLHRDYTDTQYFGPGTRLTVL.

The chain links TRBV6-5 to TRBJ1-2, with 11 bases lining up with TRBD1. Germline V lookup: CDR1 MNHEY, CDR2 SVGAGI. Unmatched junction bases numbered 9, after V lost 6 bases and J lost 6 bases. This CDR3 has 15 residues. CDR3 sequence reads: CASRGTGGRFNGYTF. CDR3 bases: TGTGCCAGCAGAGGGACAGGGGGGCGTTTTAATGGCTACACCTTC.

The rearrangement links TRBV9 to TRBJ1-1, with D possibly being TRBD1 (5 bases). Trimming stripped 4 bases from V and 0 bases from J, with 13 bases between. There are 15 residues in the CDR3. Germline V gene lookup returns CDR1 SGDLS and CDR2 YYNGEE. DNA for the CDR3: TGTGCCAGCAGCCCGCTTGGGGGGATGAACACTGAAGCTTTCTTT. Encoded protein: CASSPLGGMNTEAFF.

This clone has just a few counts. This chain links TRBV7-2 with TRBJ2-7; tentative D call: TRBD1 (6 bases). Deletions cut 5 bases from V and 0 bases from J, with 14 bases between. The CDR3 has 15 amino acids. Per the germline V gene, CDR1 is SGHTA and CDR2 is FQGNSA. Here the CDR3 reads CASSEQGHRSYEQYF. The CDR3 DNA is TGTGCCAGCAGCGAGCAGGGGCATCGCTCCTACGAGCAGTACTTC.

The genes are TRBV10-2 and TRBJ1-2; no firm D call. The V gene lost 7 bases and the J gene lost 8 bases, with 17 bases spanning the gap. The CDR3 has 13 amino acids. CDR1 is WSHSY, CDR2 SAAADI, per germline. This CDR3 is CASNPSRGDGYTF. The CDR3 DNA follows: TGCGCCAGCAACCCCAGTCGCGGTGACGGCTACACCTTC.

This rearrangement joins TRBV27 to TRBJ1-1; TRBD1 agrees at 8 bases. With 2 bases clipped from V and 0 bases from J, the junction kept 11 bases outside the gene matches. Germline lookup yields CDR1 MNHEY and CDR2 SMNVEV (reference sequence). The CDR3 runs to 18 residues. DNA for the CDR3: TGTGCCAGCAGTTTAAAAGGGGAAGGACAGGGCATGAACACTGAAGCTTTCTTT. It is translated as CASSLKGEGQGMNTEAFF.

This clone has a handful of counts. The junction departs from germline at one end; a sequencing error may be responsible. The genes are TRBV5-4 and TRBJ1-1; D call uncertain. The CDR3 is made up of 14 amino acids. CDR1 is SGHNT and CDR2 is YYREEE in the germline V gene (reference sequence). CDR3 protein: CASILGLMNTEAFF. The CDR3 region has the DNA TGTGCCAGCATCTTGGGTCTCATGAACACTGAAGCTTTCTTT.

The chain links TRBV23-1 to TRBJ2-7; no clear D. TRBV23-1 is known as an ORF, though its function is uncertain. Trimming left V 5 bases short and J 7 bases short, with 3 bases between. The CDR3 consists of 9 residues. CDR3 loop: CASSKEQYF. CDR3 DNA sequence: TGCGCCAGCAGTAAAGAGCAGTACTTC.

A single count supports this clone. CDR3 amino acids: CASSSQSEAFF. CDR3 DNA: TGTGCCAGCAGCTCCCAATCTGAAGCTTTCTTT. This chain joins TRBV7-2 and TRBJ1-1; no definite D call. The germline V and J ends were trimmed by 4 bases and 6 bases, with 6 bases remaining between them. CDR3 length: 11 residues. Germline assignment: CDR1 SGHTA and CDR2 FQGNSA.

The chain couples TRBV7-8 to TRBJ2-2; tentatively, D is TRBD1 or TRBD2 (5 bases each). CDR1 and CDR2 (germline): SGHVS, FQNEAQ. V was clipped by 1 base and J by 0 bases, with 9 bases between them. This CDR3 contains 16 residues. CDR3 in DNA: TGTGCCAGCAGCTTAGATGAGGGGACGAACACCGGGGAGCTGTTTTTT. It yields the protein CASSLDEGTNTGELFF. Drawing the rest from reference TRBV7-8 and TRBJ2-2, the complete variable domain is GAGVSQSPRYKVAKRGQDVALRCDPISGHVSLFWYQQALGQGPEFLTYFQNEAQLDKSGLPSDRFFAERPEGSVSTLKIQRTQQEDSAVYLCASSLDEGTNTGELFFGEGSRLTVL.

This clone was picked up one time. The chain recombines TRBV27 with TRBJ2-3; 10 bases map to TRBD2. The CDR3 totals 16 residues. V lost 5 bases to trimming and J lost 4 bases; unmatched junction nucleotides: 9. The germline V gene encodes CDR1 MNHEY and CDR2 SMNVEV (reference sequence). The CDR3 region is CASSPASGSSPDTQYF. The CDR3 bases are TGTGCCAGCAGTCCCGCTAGCGGGAGTTCCCCAGATACGCAGTATTTT.

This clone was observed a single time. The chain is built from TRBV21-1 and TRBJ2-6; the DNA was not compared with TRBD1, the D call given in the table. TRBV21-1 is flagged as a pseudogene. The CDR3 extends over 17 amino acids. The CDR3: CASSDYNQGFGANVLTF. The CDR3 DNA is TGTGCCAGCAGCGATTACAATCAGGGCTTCGGGGCCAACGTCCTGACTTTC.

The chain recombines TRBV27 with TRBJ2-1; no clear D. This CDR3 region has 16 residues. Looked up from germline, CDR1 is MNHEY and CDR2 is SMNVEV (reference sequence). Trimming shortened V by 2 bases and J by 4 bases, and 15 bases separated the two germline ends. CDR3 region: CASSLVGRASYNEQFF. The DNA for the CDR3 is TGTGCCAGCAGTTTAGTGGGTCGGGCCTCTTACAATGAGCAGTTCTTC.